This TCR beta chain was observed in a study of blood T cell repertoires in COVID-19. Study-wide context: Sites in the United States, Italy and Spain provided acute and convalescent COVID-19 samples. Sample material is recorded as cDNA or gDNA derived from T cells, B-cell-depleted T cells, or PBMCs.

CDR3 length: 16 residues. The V end lost 0 bases, the J end lost 0 bases, and 9 bases lay between the germline ends. Germline lookup yields CDR1 LGHNA and CDR2 YSLEER. Authors' processing steps: Reference gene primers were amplified, and this amplification served to estimate nucleated cell counts. The assay was immunoSEQ multiplex PCR, and TCRdb's table has in-frame clones only and misses some. The DNA gave D and trimming, while V, J and clone size come from that table. The data show some 50,000 clones, over 65% seen once. This clonotype originated in a woman in her 70s with acute or convalescent COVID-19. The chain joins TRBV4-3 to TRBJ1-3; weak D call: TRBD1 (5 bases). Sequenced input: peripheral blood. DNA of the CDR3: TGCGCCAGCAGCCAAGATCATGGGGCCTCTGGAAACACCATATATTTT. Its protein product is CASSQDHGASGNTIYF.